This T cell receptor (beta chain) was sequenced for a study of shared clonotypes between healthy human individuals. Study-wide background: Donors consisted of two women and a few men between 18 and 49.

V was pared by 3 bases and J by 7 bases, with 9 bases between. Germline V gene sequence: CDR1 LNHDA, CDR2 SQIVND (reference sequence). The CDR3 consists of 12 residues. Clones were read by immunoSEQ multiplex PCR, and TCRdb kept only the in-frame ones, dropping some. The sample yields a few hundred thousand clones, around three quarters seen once. All donors qualified as healthy HIV-negative adults and had experienced no recent acute infections or vaccinations. This chain connects TRBV19 to TRBJ1-2, with D unresolved. The sample comprised PBMCs. The receptor's source is a woman aged 40 to 49 in good health. Some clones in this sample may be carry-over from other donors' samples. CDR3 region: CASSMRESGYTF. The CDR3 DNA follows: TGTGCCAGTAGTATGCGGGAATCTGGCTACACCTTC.